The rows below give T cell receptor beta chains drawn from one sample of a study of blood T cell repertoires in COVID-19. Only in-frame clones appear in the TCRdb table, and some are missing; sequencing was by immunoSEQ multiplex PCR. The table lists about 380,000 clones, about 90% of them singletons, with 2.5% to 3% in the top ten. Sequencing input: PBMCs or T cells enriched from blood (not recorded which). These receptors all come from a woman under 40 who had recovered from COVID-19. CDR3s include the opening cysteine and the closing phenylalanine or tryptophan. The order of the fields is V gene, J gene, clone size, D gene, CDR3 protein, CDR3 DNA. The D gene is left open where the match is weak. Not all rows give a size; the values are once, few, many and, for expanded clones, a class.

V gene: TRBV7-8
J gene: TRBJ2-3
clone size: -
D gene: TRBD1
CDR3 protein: CASSHGTGGDMTTDTQYF
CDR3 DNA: TGTGCCAGCAGCCACGGGACAGGGGGCGACATGACTACAGATACGCAGTATTTT

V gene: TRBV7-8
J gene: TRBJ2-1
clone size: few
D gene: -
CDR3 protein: CASSLAVGEGQFF
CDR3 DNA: TGTGCCAGCAGCTTAGCGGTTGGCGAGGGGCAGTTCTTC

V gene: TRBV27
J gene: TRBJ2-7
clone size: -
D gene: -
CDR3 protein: CASSLKAERVHYF
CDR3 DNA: TGTGCCAGCAGTTTAAAAGCCGAGAGGGTGCATTACTTC

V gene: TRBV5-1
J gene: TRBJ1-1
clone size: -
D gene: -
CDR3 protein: CASSSQQGGTEAFF
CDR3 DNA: TGCGCCAGCAGCTCACAGCAGGGAGGGACTGAAGCTTTCTTT

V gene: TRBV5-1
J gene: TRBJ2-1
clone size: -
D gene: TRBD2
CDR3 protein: CASSFWTSENEQFF
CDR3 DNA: TGCGCCAGCAGCTTTTGGACTAGCGAAAATGAGCAGTTCTTC

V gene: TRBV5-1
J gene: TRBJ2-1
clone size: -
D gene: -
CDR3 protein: CASSLASGAYNEQFF
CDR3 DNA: TGCGCCAGCAGCTTGGCCAGCGGTGCCTACAATGAGCAGTTCTTC

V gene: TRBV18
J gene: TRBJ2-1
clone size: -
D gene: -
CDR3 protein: CASSPRENNEQFF
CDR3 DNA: TGTGCCAGCTCACCTAGGGAGAACAATGAGCAGTTCTTC

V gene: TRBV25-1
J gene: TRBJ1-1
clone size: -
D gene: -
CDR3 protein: CASSRSNAGNTEAFF
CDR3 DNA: TGTGCCAGCAGTAGGTCGAACGCGGGGAACACTGAAGCTTTCTTT

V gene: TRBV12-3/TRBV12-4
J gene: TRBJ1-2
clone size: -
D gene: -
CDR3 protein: CASIHQGSGYTF
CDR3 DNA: TGTGCCAGCATCCACCAGGGTTCGGGCTACACCTTC

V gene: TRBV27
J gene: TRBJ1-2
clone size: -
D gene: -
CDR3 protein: CATQGGRNYGYTF
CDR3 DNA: TGTGCCACCCAGGGAGGGCGTAACTATGGCTACACCTTC

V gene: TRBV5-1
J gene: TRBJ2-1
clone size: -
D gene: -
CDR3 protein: CASSRDSYNEQFF
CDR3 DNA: TGCGCCAGCAGCCGGGACTCCTACAATGAGCAGTTCTTC

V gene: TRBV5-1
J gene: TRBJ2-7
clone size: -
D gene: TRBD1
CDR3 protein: CASSFGPGQGYEQYF
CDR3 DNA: TGCGCCAGCAGCTTTGGCCCGGGACAGGGATACGAGCAGTACTTC

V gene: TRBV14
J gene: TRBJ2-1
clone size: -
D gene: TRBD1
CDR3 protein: CASSRQGVYNEQFF
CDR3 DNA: TGTGCCAGCAGCCGACAGGGGGTGTACAATGAGCAGTTCTTC

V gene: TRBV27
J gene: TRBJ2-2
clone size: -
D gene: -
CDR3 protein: CASRLEGQEVGELFF
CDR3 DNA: TGTGCCAGCCGCCTCGAAGGGCAGGAGGTCGGGGAGCTGTTTTTT

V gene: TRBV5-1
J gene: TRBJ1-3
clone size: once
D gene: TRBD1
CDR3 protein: CASSGTGVNTIYF
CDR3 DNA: TGCGCCAGCAGCGGGACAGGGGTAAACACCATATATTTT

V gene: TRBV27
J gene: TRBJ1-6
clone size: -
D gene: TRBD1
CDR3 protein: CASSFTTGNSPLHF
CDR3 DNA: TGTGCCAGCAGTTTTACGACAGGGAACTCACCCCTCCACTTT

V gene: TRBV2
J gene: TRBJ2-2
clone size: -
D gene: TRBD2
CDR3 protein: CATWDSGGPGELFF
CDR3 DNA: TGTGCTACCTGGGATAGCGGGGGTCCCGGGGAGCTGTTTTTT

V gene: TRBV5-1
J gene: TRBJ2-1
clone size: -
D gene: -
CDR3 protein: CASSFPGNEQFF
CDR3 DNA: TGCGCCAGCAGCTTCCCGGGGAACGAGCAGTTCTTC

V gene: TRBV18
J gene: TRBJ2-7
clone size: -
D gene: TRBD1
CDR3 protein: CASSRDRDEQYF
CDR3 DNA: TGTGCCAGCTCAAGGGACAGGGACGAGCAGTACTTC

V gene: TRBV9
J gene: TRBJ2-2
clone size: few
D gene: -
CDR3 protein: CASSSTGQTGELFF
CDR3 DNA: TGTGCCAGCAGCAGTACCGGACAGACCGGGGAGCTGTTTTTT

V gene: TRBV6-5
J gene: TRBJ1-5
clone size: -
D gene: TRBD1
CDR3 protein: CASSKQGISNQPQHF
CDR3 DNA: TGTGCCAGCAGCAAACAGGGGATCAGCAATCAGCCCCAGCATTTT

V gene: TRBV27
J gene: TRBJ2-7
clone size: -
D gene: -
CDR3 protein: CASSTVPGSYEQYF
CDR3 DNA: TGTGCCAGCAGCACGGTTCCAGGATCCTACGAGCAGTACTTC

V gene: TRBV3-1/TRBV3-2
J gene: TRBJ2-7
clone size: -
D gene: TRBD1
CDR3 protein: CASSQVGNRDRDYEQYF
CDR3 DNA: TGTGCCAGCAGCCAAGTGGGGAACCGGGACAGGGACTACGAGCAGTACTTC

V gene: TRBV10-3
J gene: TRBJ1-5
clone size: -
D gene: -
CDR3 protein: CAISESEGMVPQHF
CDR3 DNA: TGTGCCATCAGTGAGTCGGAGGGTATGGTACCCCAGCATTTT

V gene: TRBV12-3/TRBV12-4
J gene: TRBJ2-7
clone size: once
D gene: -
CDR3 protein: CASARQEAYEQYF
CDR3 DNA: TGTGCCAGCGCTCGGCAGGAGGCCTACGAGCAGTACTTC

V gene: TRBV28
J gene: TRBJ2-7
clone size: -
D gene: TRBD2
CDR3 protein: CASSLITSGSYEQYF
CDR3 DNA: TGTGCCAGCAGTTTAATAACTAGCGGGAGTTACGAGCAGTACTTC

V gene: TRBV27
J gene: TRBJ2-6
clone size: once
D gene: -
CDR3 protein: CASSLSGRSGANVLTF
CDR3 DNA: TGTGCCAGCAGTTTATCGGGCAGGTCTGGGGCCAACGTCCTGACTTTC

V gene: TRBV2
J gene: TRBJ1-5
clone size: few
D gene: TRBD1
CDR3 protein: CASSEAVQGAQPQHF
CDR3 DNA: TGTGCCAGCAGTGAAGCCGTCCAGGGGGCTCAGCCCCAGCATTTT

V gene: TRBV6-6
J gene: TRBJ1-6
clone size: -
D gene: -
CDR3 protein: CASQNEQTNSPLHF
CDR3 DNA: TGTGCCAGCCAGAACGAACAGACTAATTCACCCCTCCACTTT

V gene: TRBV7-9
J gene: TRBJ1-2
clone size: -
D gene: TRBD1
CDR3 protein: CASSFAGGGPRGYTF
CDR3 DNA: TGTGCCAGCAGCTTCGCAGGGGGCGGCCCGAGAGGCTACACCTTC

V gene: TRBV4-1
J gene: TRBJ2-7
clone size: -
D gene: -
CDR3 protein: CASSAEEGTYEQYF
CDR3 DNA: TGCGCCAGCAGCGCAGAGGAGGGGACTTACGAGCAGTACTTC

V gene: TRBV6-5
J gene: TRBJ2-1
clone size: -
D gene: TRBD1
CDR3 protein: CASSYGTGDHEQFF
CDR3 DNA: TGTGCCAGCAGTTACGGGACAGGGGATCATGAGCAGTTCTTC

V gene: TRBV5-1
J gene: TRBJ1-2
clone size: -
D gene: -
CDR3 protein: CASSPSGAGPYGYTF
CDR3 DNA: TGCGCCAGCAGCCCCTCCGGAGCGGGACCCTATGGCTACACCTTC

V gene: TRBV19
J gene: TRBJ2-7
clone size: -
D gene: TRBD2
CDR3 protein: CASRSGSGSYEQYF
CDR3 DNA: TGTGCCAGTAGGTCGGGTAGCGGGTCCTACGAGCAGTACTTC

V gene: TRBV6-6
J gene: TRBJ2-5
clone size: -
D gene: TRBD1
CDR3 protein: CASILTRGQGGETQYF
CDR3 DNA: TGTGCCAGCATTCTTACTAGGGGACAGGGAGGGGAGACCCAGTACTTC

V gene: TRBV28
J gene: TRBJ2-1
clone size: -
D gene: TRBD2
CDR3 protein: CASSLRGLDYNEQFF
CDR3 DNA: TGTGCCAGCAGTTTAAGGGGACTAGACTACAATGAGCAGTTCTTC

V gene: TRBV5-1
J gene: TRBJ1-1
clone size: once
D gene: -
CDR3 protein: CASSSPQGSTEAFF
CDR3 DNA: TGCGCCAGCAGCTCGCCACAGGGAAGTACTGAAGCTTTCTTT

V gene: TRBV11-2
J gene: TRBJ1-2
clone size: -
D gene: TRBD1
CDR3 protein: CASRPGQGDYGYTF
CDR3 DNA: TGTGCCAGCAGACCGGGACAGGGCGACTATGGCTACACCTTC

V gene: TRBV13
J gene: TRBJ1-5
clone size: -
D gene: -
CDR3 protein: CASGNQGQPQHF
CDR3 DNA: TGTGCCAGCGGCAACCAGGGTCAGCCCCAGCATTTT

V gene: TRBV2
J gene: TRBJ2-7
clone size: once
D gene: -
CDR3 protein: CASRGWGTGSSGDEQYF
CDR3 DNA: TGTGCCAGCAGGGGGTGGGGTACAGGGAGTTCCGGGGACGAGCAGTACTTC

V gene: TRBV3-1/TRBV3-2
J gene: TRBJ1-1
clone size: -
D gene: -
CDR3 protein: CASSPRAQYTEAFF
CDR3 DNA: TGTGCCAGCAGCCCCAGGGCACAGTACACTGAAGCTTTCTTT

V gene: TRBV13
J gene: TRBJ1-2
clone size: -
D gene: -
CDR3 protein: CASSSLTGNYGYTF
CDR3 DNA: TGTGCCAGCAGCTCCTTAACAGGGAACTATGGCTACACCTTC

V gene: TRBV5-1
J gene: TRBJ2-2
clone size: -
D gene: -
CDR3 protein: CASSGQGGFLGAGELFF
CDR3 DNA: TGCGCCAGCAGCGGGCAGGGCGGTTTCCTCGGCGCCGGGGAGCTGTTTTTT

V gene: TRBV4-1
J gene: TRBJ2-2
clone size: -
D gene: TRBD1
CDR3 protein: CASRERDRATANTGELFF
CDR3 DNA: TGCGCCAGCAGGGAGCGGGACAGGGCCACCGCGAACACCGGGGAGCTGTTTTTT

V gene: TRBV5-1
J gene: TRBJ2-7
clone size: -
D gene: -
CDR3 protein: CASSLLPDPYEQYF
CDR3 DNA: TGCGCCAGCAGCTTGCTCCCAGATCCCTACGAGCAGTACTTC

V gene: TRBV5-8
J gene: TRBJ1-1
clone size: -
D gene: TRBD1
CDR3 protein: CASSPGQGQTEAFF
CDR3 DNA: TGTGCCAGCAGCCCGGGACAGGGACAAACTGAAGCTTTCTTT